This T cell receptor (beta chain) is from a study of beta chain features in type 1 diabetes. V lost 4 bases and J lost 4, with 16 bases in between. Germline loops: CDR1 GTSNPN, CDR2 SVGIG (reference sequence). CDR3 length: 14 amino acids. General study points: Whatever favoring of shorter templates PCR might show would apply equally to patients and controls.

The whole isolated RNA underwent reverse transcription, so sequencing captured expressed TCRB transcripts. Read counts averaged roughly 3.5 million for samples of naive, central memory and regulatory T cells. Profiling relied on immunoSEQ multiplex PCR, and the TCRdb table lists in-frame clones only, not all of them. The sample lists some 160,000 clones, just over 9% seen once, with under 2.5% in the top ten. A remark on this clone: The target antigen is unknown.

The sequence came from a woman aged 18 to 35 in good health. The specimen was central memory CD4+ T cells from blood. This chain links TRBV30 with TRBJ1-2; D is unresolved. DNA for the CDR3: TGTGCCTGGAAGGATGAAAGGAGCCCCTATGGCTACACCTTC. This sequence encodes CAWKDERSPYGYTF.